The text below deals with one T cell receptor beta chain. This clone's antigen is unknown. Base quality data are lacking; no much larger clone is found one base away. The sample belongs to a study of T-cell reconstitution after alpha-beta-depleted transplantation in children (dated by TCRdb to 2015 to 2016). Background for the entire study: T-cell immune reconstitution after TCRalphabeta/CD19-depleted allogeneic hematopoietic cell transplantation in children was quantitatively tracked in the study by means of TCR repertoire profiling.

The label giving this sample's treatment or condition can be read as: allogeneic hematopoietic cell transplantation with graft depleted of TCRalphabeta T cells and CD19 B cells. Transplant recipients were children who received TCRalphabeta/CD19-depleted allogeneic hematopoietic cell grafts. On the study overall, not on this receptor specifically: Hyperexpanded clone frequencies declined over subsequent months; after one year, T-cell counts and TCRbeta diversity were mostly attributed to newly produced T cells. The apparently early recovery of alphabetaT-cell counts about two months after transplant reportedly depended on only several hundred rapidly expanded clones that came from non-depleted graft cells. In some patients, the high TCRbeta diversity seen at day 60 was put down to recipient T cells and intrathymic progenitors that had survived conditioning.

Receptor libraries were prepared by PCR. TCRdb names Illumina HiSeq 2500 as the instrument used. TCR library preparation used molecular barcoding, with unique molecular identifiers applied to normalize quantification of the TCRbeta repertoire. In TCRdb, the public reads were trimmed at Q25 with fastp and aligned with MiXCR, with productive beta chains retained. One record per CDR3 amino acid sequence lists the most common genes and DNA. The sample table shows 130,000 or so distinct CDR3 sequences, and 8.5% to 10% are seen once. The ten largest account for nearly 25% of the sample. This material consisted of PBMCs, mostly from graft donor cells, taken 180 days after TCRalphabeta/CD19-depleted stem cell transplant. The receptor's source is a girl less than two years old who had a stem cell transplant for combined immunodeficiency, so the T cells may come from the graft donor.

The sequence in DNA is TGTGCCAGCAGCTTAGTGGGGGCAGGCTCCTACGAGCAGTACTTC. It specifies CASSLVGAGSYEQYF. Here the chain combines TRBV7-8 and TRBJ2-7; TRBD1 could be the D gene, as 6 bases match. Including cysteine and phenylalanine, the CDR3 has 15 amino acids. Kept here is only the CDR3 DNA, which spans 45 bases and is read in frame from base 1. V drops 1 base and J drops 0 bases, leaving 10 bases in between. Looking up the germline V gene yields CDR1 SGHVS and CDR2 FQNEAQ. Joined to the reference TRBV7-8 and TRBJ2-7 proteins, this CDR3 gives the full variable domain: GAGVSQSPRYKVAKRGQDVALRCDPISGHVSLFWYQQALGQGPEFLTYFQNEAQLDKSGLPSDRFFAERPEGSVSTLKIQRTQQEDSAVYLCASSLVGAGSYEQYFGPGTRLTVT.